These 11 T cell receptor beta chains were sequenced from one sample in a study of T-cell reconstitution after alpha-beta-depleted transplantation in children. Unique molecular identifiers were incorporated into the prepared TCRbeta library. From the PCR reads, TCRdb called clonotypes with MiXCR, one entry per CDR3 protein. The sample holds 450,000 to 600,000 distinct CDR3 sequences; roughly 33% are singletons and the top ten take around 2.3%. Sample: PBMCs from the stem cell graft donor, taken from the stem cell graft. The receptors here all came from a human donor who donated a stem cell graft to a child with aplastic anemia.

This clonotype occurred a few times. The J gene is TRBJ1-1, the V gene TRBV6-5; D possibly corresponds to TRBD1 (5 bases). V shed 2 bases and J shed 2 bases, with 12 bases lying between them. Germline V gene data show CDR1 as MNHEY and CDR2 as SVGAGI. The CDR3 has 15 residues. In nucleotides, the CDR3 is TGTGCCAGCAGTTACGAGGGGTTGGTTAACACTGAAGCTTTCTTT. This encodes CASSYEGLVNTEAFF.

There are a few counts of this clonotype. CDR3 sequence reads: CASSFIAVKGNEQFF. DNA for the CDR3: TGTGCCAGCAGTTTTATTGCGGTTAAGGGCAATGAGCAGTTCTTC. This rearrangement joins TRBV12-3 or TRBV12-4 to TRBJ2-1; D remains ambiguous. The CDR3 runs to 15 residues. The V and J ends lost 3 bases and 6 bases respectively, with 15 bases between them.

The table lists this clonotype with a few counts. V gene TRBV11-1 combines with J gene TRBJ2-1, with TRBD2 as a possible D gene (6 bases). CDR3 size: 20 residues. Germline V gene data show CDR1 as SGHAT and CDR2 as FQDESV (reference sequence). Trimming stripped 3 bases from V and 2 bases from J, with 26 bases between. CDR3 nucleotides: TGTGCCAGCAGCTTCCCCCCCGGGACTCGGACTGTCAGAACCTACAATGAGCAGTTCTTC. Residues: CASSFPPGTRTVRTYNEQFF.

The rearrangement links TRBV7-6 to TRBJ2-3; 8 positions agree with TRBD1. There are 12 residues in the CDR3. Germline V CDR1 and CDR2: SGHVS, FNYEAQ. After removal of 5 bases from V and 10 bases from J, the junction contained 5 bases not matched to a gene. The DNA of the CDR3 is TGTGCCAGCAGCACCGGACAGGGCTCGCAGTATTTT. The encoded protein is CASSTGQGSQYF.

The sample holds a few counts of this clonotype. V is TRBV6-1 and J is TRBJ2-3, with TRBD2 identical over 9 bases. The length of the CDR3 is 15 residues. Per the germline V gene, CDR1 is MNHNS and CDR2 is SASEGT. The V segment lost 7 bases and the J segment 0 bases; nucleotides outside the gene matches: 5. The CDR3 is CASIETSGSTDTQYF. In DNA, the CDR3 is TGTGCCAGCATTGAGACTAGCGGAAGCACAGATACGCAGTATTTT.

This clonotype showed up just a few times. V and J are TRBV5-1 and TRBJ1-4, with 9 bases that match TRBD1. The CDR3 sequence is 14 residues long. After removal of 3 bases from V and 8 bases from J, the junction contained 5 bases not matched to a gene. Per the germline V gene, CDR1 is SGHRS and CDR2 is YFSETQ. The CDR3 spells CASSSGQGREKLFF. DNA for the CDR3: TGCGCCAGCAGCTCGGGACAGGGAAGAGAAAAACTGTTTTTT.

Only a few counts were recorded for this clonotype. V is TRBV20-1 and J is TRBJ1-3, with D possibly TRBD1 on 5 matching bases. This CDR3 region has 14 residues. Germline CDR1 is DFQATT and CDR2 is SNEGSKA (reference sequence). Trimming took 6 bases from V and 4 from J, leaving 16 bases between them. The CDR3 region has the DNA TGCAGTGCCGCTACCGGGACCCCGGGAAACACCATATATTTT. This sequence encodes CSAATGTPGNTIYF.

This clonotype was counted between two and nine times. The chain links TRBV30 to TRBJ1-1; D not resolved. Trimming took 0 bases from V and 1 from J, leaving 9 bases between them. This CDR3 comprises 14 residues. Germline values: CDR1 GTSNPN, CDR2 SVGIG (reference sequence). CDR3 in DNA: TGTGCCTGGAGTGTAAGTCGCCAGAACACTGAAGCTTTCTTT. It is translated as CAWSVSRQNTEAFF.

This clonotype was detected only a few times. This CDR3 is CSVTGEYEQYF. In DNA, the CDR3 is TGCAGCGTGACAGGGGAATACGAGCAGTACTTC. The chain couples TRBV29-1 to TRBJ2-7; 8 bases map to TRBD1. The length of the CDR3 is 11 residues. Trimming took 6 bases from V and 4 from J; bases not matched to a gene: 2. The germline CDR1 and CDR2 sequences are SQVTM and ANQGSEA.

This clonotype was seen a handful of times. J is TRBJ1-1 and V is TRBV7-3; 12 bases line up with TRBD1. CDR3 length: 16 amino acids. Germline lookup yields CDR1 SGHTA and CDR2 FQGTGA. J was trimmed by 7 bases and V by 4 bases; bases with no gene match: 10. CDR3 amino acids: CASSSNPGQGADEAFF. Here the CDR3 DNA reads TGTGCCAGCAGCTCGAATCCGGGACAGGGGGCGGATGAAGCTTTCTTT. The complete variable domain, with remaining parts taken from reference TRBV7-3 and TRBJ1-1, reads GAGVSQTPSNKVTEKGKYVELRCDPISGHTALYWYRQSLGQGPEFLIYFQGTGAADDSGLPNDRFFAVRPEGSVSTLKIQRTERGDSAVYLCASSSNPGQGADEAFFGQGTRLTVV.

The chain combines TRBV29-1 with TRBJ2-7; D ambiguous. Trimming shortened V by 2 bases and J by 2 bases, and 10 bases separated the two germline ends. The V gene's germline CDR1 is SQVTM and CDR2 ANQGSEA. The CDR3 runs to 13 residues. The CDR3 nucleotides are TGCAGCGTTGAAAGGAAGGAAACCTACGAGCAGTACGTC. This encodes CSVERKETYEQYV.